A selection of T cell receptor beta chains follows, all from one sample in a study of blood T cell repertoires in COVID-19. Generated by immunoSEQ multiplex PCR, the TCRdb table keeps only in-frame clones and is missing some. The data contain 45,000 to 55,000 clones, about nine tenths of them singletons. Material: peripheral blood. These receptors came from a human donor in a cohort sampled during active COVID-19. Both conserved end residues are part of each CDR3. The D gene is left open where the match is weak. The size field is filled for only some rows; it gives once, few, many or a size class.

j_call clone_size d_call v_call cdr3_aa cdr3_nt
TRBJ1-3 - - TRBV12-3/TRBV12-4 CASTFDRSRGYF TGTGCCAGCACCTTCGACAGGTCCCGAGGGTATTTT
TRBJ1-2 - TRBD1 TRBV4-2 CASSPPRTGNYGYTF TGTGCCAGCAGCCCACCCAGGACAGGGAACTATGGCTACACCTTC
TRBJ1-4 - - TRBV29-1 CSVEARSATNEKLFF TGCAGCGTTGAGGCCAGAAGTGCAACTAATGAAAAACTGTTTTTT
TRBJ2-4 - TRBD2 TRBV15 CATSRGTSGRPLAKNIQYF TGTGCCACCAGCAGAGGGACTAGCGGGAGGCCTCTAGCCAAAAACATTCAGTACTTC
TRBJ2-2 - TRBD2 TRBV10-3 CATGTSGNTGELFF TGTGCCACCGGGACTAGCGGGAACACCGGGGAGCTGTTTTTT
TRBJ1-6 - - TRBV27 CASSLFRTKNSPLHF TGTGCCAGCAGTTTATTCCGGACAAAAAATTCACCCCTCCACTTT
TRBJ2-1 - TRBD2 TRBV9 CASSVATGLAGAGWMREQFF TGTGCCAGCAGCGTAGCGACGGGACTAGCGGGAGCAGGATGGATGCGTGAGCAGTTCTTC
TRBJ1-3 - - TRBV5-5 CASSFRSASGNTIYF TGTGCCAGCAGCTTTAGATCCGCCTCTGGAAACACCATATATTTT
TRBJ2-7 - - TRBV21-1 CASSKGKEATPAYEQYF TGTGCCAGCAGCAAAGGTAAGGAGGCCACTCCGGCCTACGAGCAGTACTTC
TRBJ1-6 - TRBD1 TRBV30 CAWDRGFASPLHF TGTGCCTGGGACAGGGGGTTTGCTTCACCCCTCCACTTT
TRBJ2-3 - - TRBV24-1 CATMGQLTDTQYF TGTGCCACCATGGGGCAGCTCACAGATACGCAGTATTTT
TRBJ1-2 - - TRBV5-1 CASSLVEGAGYTF TGCGCCAGCAGCTTGGTTGAAGGGGCTGGCTACACCTTC
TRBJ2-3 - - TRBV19 CASSMGTTTDTQYF TGTGCCAGTAGTATGGGGACAACGACAGATACGCAGTATTTT
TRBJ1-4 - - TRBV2 CASSDLPRANEKLFF TGTGCCAGCAGTGACTTGCCCAGGGCCAATGAAAAACTGTTTTTT
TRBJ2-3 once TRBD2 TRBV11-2 CASSPRRGGTSVADTQYF TGTGCCAGCAGCCCTAGGAGGGGGGGGACTAGCGTTGCAGATACGCAGTATTTT
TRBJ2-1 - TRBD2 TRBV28 CASRGLAGVPYNEQFF TGTGCCAGCAGGGGACTAGCGGGAGTCCCCTACAATGAGCAGTTCTTC
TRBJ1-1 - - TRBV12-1 CASSHDRGLNTEAFF TGTGCCAGCAGCCATGACAGGGGCCTCAACACTGAAGCTTTCTTT
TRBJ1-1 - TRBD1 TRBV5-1 CASSLSGDRRGAFF TGCGCCAGCAGCTTGTCCGGGGACAGAAGAGGGGCTTTCTTT
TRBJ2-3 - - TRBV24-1 CATSDLGGANTDTQYF TGTGCCACCAGTGATTTGGGCGGGGCAAACACAGATACGCAGTATTTT
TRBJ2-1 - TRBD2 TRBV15 CATSRELAGNNEQFF TGTGCCACCAGCAGAGAACTAGCGGGAAACAATGAGCAGTTCTTC
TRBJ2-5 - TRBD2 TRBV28 CASSVREGLRQETQYF TGTGCCAGCAGTGTGCGGGAGGGCCTTCGACAAGAGACCCAGTACTTC
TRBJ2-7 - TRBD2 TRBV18 CASSPLQREVGEQYF TGTGCCAGCTCACCACTCCAGCGGGAGGTGGGCGAGCAGTACTTC
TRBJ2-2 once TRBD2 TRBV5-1 CASSRERETGELFF TGCGCCAGCAGCAGAGAGCGGGAGACCGGGGAGCTGTTTTTT
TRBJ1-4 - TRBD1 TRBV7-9 CASSRTGGNEKLFF TGTGCCAGCAGCCGGACAGGGGGAAATGAAAAACTGTTTTTT
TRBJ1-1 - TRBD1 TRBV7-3 CASSVEGQGNYTEAFF TGTGCCAGCAGCGTGGAAGGACAGGGAAATTACACTGAAGCTTTCTTT
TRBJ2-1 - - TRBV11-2 CASSKLQGPLGENEQFF TGTGCCAGCAGCAAATTGCAGGGGCCACTCGGTGAGAATGAGCAGTTCTTC
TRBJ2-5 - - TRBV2 CATRGTSEWETQYF TGTGCCACCCGGGGGACCAGCGAATGGGAGACCCAGTACTTC
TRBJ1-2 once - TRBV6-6 CASSKNPTDYGYTF TGTGCCAGCAGTAAGAATCCGACAGACTATGGCTACACCTTC
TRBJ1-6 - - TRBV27 CASSLEVGGASVSPLHF TGTGCCAGCAGTTTAGAGGTTGGAGGGGCTAGCGTTTCACCCCTCCACTTT
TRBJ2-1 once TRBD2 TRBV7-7 CASSRGDGLGYEQFF TGTGCTAGCAGCCGGGGGGATGGACTGGGGTATGAGCAGTTCTTC
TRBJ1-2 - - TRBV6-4 CVGGGRQNYGYTF TGTGTGGGGGGGGGTAGACAGAACTATGGCTACACCTTC
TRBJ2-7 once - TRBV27 CASSPLEASLYEQYF TGTGCCAGCAGCCCTCTAGAGGCTTCCCTCTACGAGCAGTACTTC
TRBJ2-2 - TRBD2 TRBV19 CASSISGLAGALGTGELFF TGTGCCAGTAGTATTTCTGGACTAGCGGGAGCGTTGGGCACCGGGGAGCTGTTTTTT
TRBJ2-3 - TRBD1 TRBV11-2 CASSLAAGGATDTQYF TGTGCCAGCAGCTTAGCTGCAGGGGGCGCGACAGATACGCAGTATTTT
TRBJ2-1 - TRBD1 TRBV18 CASSPDRVEQFF TGTGCCAGCTCACCGGACAGGGTTGAGCAGTTCTTC
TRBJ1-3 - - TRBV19 CASSSGINSGNTIYF TGTGCCAGTAGTTCAGGGATCAACTCTGGAAACACCATATATTTT
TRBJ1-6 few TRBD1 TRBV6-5 CASSPGQGSNSPLHF TGTGCCAGCAGTCCGGGACAGGGATCTAATTCACCCCTCCACTTT
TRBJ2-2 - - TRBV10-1 CASSQTNTGELFF TGCGCCAGCAGCCAGACGAACACCGGGGAGCTGTTTTTT
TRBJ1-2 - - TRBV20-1 CSASTAGGYTF TGCAGTGCTTCGACAGCCGGTGGCTACACCTTC
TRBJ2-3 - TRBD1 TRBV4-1 CASSQRTGGRTDTQYF TGCGCCAGCAGCCAGCGGACAGGGGGAAGAACAGATACGCAGTATTTT
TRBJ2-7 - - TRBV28 CASSLSRGGTDSYEQYF TGTGCCAGCAGTCTCTCAAGGGGCGGGACGGACTCCTACGAGCAGTACTTC
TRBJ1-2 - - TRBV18 CASSYRDYGYTF TGTGCCAGCTCATACAGGGACTATGGCTACACCTTC
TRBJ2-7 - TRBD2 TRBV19 CASSTLSGRPYEQYF TGTGCCAGTAGTACCCTTAGCGGGAGGCCCTACGAGCAGTACTTC
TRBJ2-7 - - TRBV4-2 CASSQDLRGRKVYEQYF TGTGCCAGCAGCCAAGATTTACGGGGGAGAAAGGTCTACGAGCAGTACTTC
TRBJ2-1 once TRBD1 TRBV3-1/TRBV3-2 CASSAGTGTDEQFF TGTGCCAGCAGCGCCGGGACAGGGACGGATGAGCAGTTCTTC
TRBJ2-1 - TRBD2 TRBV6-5 CASKLSGGTYNEQFF TGTGCCAGCAAGCTTAGCGGGGGGACCTACAATGAGCAGTTCTTC